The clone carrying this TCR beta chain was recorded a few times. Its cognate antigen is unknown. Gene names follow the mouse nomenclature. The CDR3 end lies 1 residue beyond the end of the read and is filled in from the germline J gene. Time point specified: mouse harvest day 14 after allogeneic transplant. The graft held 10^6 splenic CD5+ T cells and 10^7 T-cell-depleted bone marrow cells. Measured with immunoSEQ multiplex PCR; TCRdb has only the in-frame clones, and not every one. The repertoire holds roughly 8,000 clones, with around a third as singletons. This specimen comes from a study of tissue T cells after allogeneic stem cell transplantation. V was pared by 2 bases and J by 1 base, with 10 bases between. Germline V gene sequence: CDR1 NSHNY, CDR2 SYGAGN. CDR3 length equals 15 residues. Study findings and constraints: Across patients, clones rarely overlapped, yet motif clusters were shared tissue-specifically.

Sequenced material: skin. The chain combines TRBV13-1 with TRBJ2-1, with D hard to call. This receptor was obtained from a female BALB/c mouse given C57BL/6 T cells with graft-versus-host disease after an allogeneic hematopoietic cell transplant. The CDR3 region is CASSEGWPNYAEQFF. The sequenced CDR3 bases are TGTGCCAGCAGTGAGGGCTGGCCCAACTATGCTGAGCAGTTC.